Listed below are T cell receptor beta chains from one sample, sequenced in a study of technical replicates of blood from several donors. Sequencing was performed with immunoSEQ multiplex PCR; in TCRdb, only in-frame clones are kept and a portion is missing. The sample lists 65,000 to 95,000 clones, approximately 97% occurring once. Sequencing was done on a sample of T cells isolated from PBMCs. These receptors were collected from a human donor in good health. CDR3s leave out the opening cysteine and the closing phenylalanine or tryptophan. A clone size is listed for some rows: how often the clone was seen (once, few, many), or a class if it is expanded.

j_call: TRBJ2-7; clone_size: -; v_call: TRBV11-3; cdr3_aa: ASSTQGALREQY
j_call: TRBJ2-5; clone_size: once; v_call: TRBV4-1; cdr3_aa: ASSQPGRSFQETQY
j_call: TRBJ1-1; clone_size: -; v_call: TRBV28; cdr3_aa: ASSLRTELMNTEAF
j_call: TRBJ1-2; clone_size: -; v_call: TRBV6-5; cdr3_aa: ASRLGTYGYT
j_call: TRBJ2-7; clone_size: -; v_call: TRBV28; cdr3_aa: ASSLWTNLEQY
j_call: TRBJ2-2; clone_size: -; v_call: TRBV11-3; cdr3_aa: ASSPGTNTGELF
j_call: TRBJ2-4; clone_size: -; v_call: TRBV27; cdr3_aa: ASSLGGGIQY
j_call: TRBJ2-1; clone_size: -; v_call: TRBV28; cdr3_aa: ASSFPGQGKHEQF
j_call: TRBJ1-5; clone_size: -; v_call: TRBV6-5; cdr3_aa: ASSDNRGYNQPQH
j_call: TRBJ1-2; clone_size: -; v_call: TRBV6-5; cdr3_aa: ASSYSWAYGYT
j_call: TRBJ2-7; clone_size: -; v_call: TRBV14; cdr3_aa: ASSQLAASYEQY
j_call: TRBJ2-7; clone_size: -; v_call: TRBV19; cdr3_aa: ASSMGVGGQAHYEQY
j_call: TRBJ2-1; clone_size: -; v_call: TRBV27; cdr3_aa: ASSLGLPSYNEQF
j_call: TRBJ1-2; clone_size: -; v_call: TRBV30; cdr3_aa: AWSPNSGGYT
j_call: TRBJ2-7; clone_size: -; v_call: TRBV11-3; cdr3_aa: ASSLGKESYEQY
j_call: TRBJ1-4; clone_size: -; v_call: TRBV2; cdr3_aa: ASSDQGAYTGEKLF
j_call: TRBJ2-3; clone_size: -; v_call: TRBV9; cdr3_aa: ASSVFSGVPDTQY
j_call: TRBJ2-3; clone_size: -; v_call: TRBV5-1; cdr3_aa: ASSLEGLAGTDTQY
j_call: TRBJ2-3; clone_size: -; v_call: TRBV5-1; cdr3_aa: ASSLDAGGRTDTQY
j_call: TRBJ1-1; clone_size: -; v_call: TRBV28; cdr3_aa: ASSSGDLNTEAF
j_call: TRBJ2-7; clone_size: -; v_call: TRBV14; cdr3_aa: ASSRYRQTWRYEQY
j_call: TRBJ1-1; clone_size: -; v_call: TRBV9; cdr3_aa: ASSVGVQTNTEAF
j_call: TRBJ2-4; clone_size: -; v_call: TRBV30; cdr3_aa: AWTGANIQY
j_call: TRBJ2-1; clone_size: -; v_call: TRBV14; cdr3_aa: ASSFTSYNEQF
j_call: TRBJ2-2; clone_size: -; v_call: TRBV15; cdr3_aa: ATSPRRNTGELF
j_call: TRBJ1-1; clone_size: -; v_call: TRBV6-1; cdr3_aa: ASSEISGTRHEAF
j_call: TRBJ2-1; clone_size: -; v_call: TRBV30; cdr3_aa: AWTLTNNEQF
j_call: TRBJ1-5; clone_size: -; v_call: TRBV30; cdr3_aa: AWSRTGGQPQH
j_call: TRBJ1-2; clone_size: -; v_call: TRBV6-6; cdr3_aa: ASSVTGVGYT